This T cell receptor beta chain is drawn from a study of spatial heterogeneity in lung cancer. Unique molecular identifiers tagged every individual TCR cDNA molecule. One entry per CDR3 protein, called by TCRdb with MiXCR from the 5' RACE reads. The data hold some 83,000 distinct CDR3 sequences, with about 20% observed a single time. Regarding time point: sample taken at primary tumor resection. Unsorted whole RNA samples from tumor, nontumor lung or frozen PBMC were sequenced. Per germline, CDR1 SNHLY and CDR2 FYNNEI. The CDR3 spans 13 residues. Trimming stripped 4 bases from V and 1 base from J, with 8 bases between.

The starting material was PBMCs, obtained at surgery. The source of this sequence is a male donor with early-stage non-small cell lung cancer. This chain uses TRBV2 with TRBJ2-7; weak D call: TRBD1 (6 bases). The CDR3 DNA reads as TGTGCCAGCAGTGTGGACAGATCCTACGAGCAGTACTTC. Its protein product is CASSVDRSYEQYF.